This TCR beta chain is from a study of T cell responses to AZD1222 COVID-19 vaccine. Using immunoSEQ multiplex PCR, the repertoire was profiled, and TCRdb retains in-frame clones only, with some absent. The data hold some 150,000 clones, with roughly nine tenths observed a single time. Study findings and constraints: Repertoires were obtained only post-peak T cell response. In a largely white British group with more females than males, clonal diversity was possibly underestimated. Increased Spike-specific TCR breadth and depth were observed after two AZD1222 doses.

Comment on this clone: No antigen is known for it.

The CDR3 spans 18 residues. CDR1 SEHNR and CDR2 FQNEAQ come from the germline V gene (reference sequence). Losses at the gene ends were 5 bases for V and 6 bases for J; bases not matched to a gene: 12. The rearrangement links TRBV7-9 to TRBJ2-2, with 13 bases that match TRBD2. The sequenced sample was peripheral blood, obtained 28 days after the second AZD1222 dose. The clonotype was recovered from an adult who received the AZD1222 COVID-19 vaccine. The CDR3 DNA reads as TGTGCCAGCAGCAATACCTACACTAGCGGGAGGGCCCCCGGGGAGCTGTTTTTT. Translating it yields CASSNTYTSGRAPGELFF.